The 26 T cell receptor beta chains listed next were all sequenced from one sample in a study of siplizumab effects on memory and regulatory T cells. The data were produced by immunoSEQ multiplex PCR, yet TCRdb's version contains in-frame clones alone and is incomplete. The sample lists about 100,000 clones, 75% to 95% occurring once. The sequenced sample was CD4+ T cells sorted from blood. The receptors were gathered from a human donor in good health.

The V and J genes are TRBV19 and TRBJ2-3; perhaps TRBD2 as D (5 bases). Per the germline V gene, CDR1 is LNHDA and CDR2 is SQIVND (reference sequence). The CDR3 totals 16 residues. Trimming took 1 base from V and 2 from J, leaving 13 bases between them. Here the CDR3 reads CASSIGETRDTDTQYF. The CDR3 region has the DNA TGTGCCAGTAGTATAGGCGAGACACGGGACACAGATACGCAGTATTTT.

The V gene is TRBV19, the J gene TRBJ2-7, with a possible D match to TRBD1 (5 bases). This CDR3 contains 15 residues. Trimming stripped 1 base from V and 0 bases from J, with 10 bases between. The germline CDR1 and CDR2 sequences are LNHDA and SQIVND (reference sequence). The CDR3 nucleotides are TGTGCCAGTAGTATAGTAGGGGAAAGCTCCTACGAGCAGTACTTC. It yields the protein CASSIVGESSYEQYF.

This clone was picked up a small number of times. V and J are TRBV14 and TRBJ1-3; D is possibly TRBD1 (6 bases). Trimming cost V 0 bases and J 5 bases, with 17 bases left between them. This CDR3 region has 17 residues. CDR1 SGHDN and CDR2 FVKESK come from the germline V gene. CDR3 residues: CASSQDLQGSGRNTIYF. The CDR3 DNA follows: TGTGCCAGCAGCCAAGACCTACAGGGAAGTGGAAGAAACACCATATATTTT.

CDR3 residues: CASSLFSSGYTF. Here the CDR3 DNA reads TGTGCCAGCAGCCTCTTCAGTAGTGGCTACACCTTC. The chain couples TRBV7-2 to TRBJ1-2; D gene unclear. This CDR3 is built from 12 residues. From germline, CDR1 is SGHTA and CDR2 FQGNSA. The germline V and J ends were trimmed by 5 bases and 7 bases, with 11 bases remaining between them.

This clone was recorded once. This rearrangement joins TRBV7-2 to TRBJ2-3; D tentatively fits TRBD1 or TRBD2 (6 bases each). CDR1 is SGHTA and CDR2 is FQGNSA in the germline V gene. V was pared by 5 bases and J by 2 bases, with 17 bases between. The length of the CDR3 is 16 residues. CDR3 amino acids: CASSVGGRGSTDTQYF. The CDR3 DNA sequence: TGTGCCAGCAGCGTAGGGGGGCGGGGCTCCACAGATACGCAGTATTTT. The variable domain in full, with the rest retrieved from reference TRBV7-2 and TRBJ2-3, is GAGVSQSPSNKVTEKGKDVELRCDPISGHTALYWYRQSLGQGLEFLIYFQGNSAPDKSGLPSDRFSAERTGGSVSTLTIQRTQQEDSAVYLCASSVGGRGSTDTQYFGPGTRLTVL.

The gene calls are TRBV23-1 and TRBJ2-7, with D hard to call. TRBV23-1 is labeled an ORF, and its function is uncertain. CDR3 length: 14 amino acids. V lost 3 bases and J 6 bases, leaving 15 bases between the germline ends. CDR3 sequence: CASSHPRLDCEQYF. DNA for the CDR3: TGCGCCAGCAGTCACCCGAGGCTCGATTGCGAGCAGTACTTC.

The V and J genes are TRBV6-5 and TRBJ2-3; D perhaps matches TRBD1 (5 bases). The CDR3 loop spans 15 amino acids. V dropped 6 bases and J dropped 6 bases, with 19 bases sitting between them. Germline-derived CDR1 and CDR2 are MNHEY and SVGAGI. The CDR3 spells CASRKARQSVDTQYF. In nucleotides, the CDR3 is TGTGCCAGCAGGAAAGCGAGACAGTCTGTGGATACGCAGTATTTT.

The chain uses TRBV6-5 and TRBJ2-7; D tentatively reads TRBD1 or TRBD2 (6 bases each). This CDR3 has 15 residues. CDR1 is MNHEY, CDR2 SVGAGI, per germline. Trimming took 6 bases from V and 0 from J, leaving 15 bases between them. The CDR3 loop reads CASSAAKGGSYEQYF. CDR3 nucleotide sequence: TGTGCCAGCAGCGCCGCTAAGGGGGGCTCCTACGAGCAGTACTTC.

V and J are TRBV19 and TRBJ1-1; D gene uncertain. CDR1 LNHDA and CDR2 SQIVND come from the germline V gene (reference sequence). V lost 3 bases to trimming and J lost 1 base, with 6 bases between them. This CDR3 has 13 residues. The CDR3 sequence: CASSIGRNTEAFF. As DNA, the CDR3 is TGTGCCAGTAGTATCGGCAGGAACACTGAAGCTTTCTTT.

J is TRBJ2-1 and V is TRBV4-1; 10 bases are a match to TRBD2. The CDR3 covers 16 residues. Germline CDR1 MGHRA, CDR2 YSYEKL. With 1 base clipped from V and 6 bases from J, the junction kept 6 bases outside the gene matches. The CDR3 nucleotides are TGCGCCAGCAGCCAAGGGAAGCGGGGGGGCTCCAATGAGCAGTTCTTC. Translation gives CASSQGKRGGSNEQFF.

The CDR3 sequence is CASSTMGGALNEQFF. The CDR3 DNA follows: TGTGCCAGCAGCACGATGGGCGGGGCCCTCAATGAGCAGTTCTTC. The chain carries TRBV5-5 and TRBJ2-1; D possibly corresponds to TRBD2 (6 bases). Germline V gene data show CDR1 as SGHKS and CDR2 as YYEKEE (reference sequence). V was shortened by 4 bases and J by 6 bases, with 17 bases between the two germline ends. CDR3 length equals 15 residues.

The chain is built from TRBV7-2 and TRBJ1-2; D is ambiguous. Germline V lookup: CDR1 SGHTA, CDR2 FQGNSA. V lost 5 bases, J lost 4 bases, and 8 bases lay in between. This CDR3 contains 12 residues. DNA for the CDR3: TGTGCCAGCAGCCCCTCTGGCTATGGCTACACCTTC. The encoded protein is CASSPSGYGYTF.

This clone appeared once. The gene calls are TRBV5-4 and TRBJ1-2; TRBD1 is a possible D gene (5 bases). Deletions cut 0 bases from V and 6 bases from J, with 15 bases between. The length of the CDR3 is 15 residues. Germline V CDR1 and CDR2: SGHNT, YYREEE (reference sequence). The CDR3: CASSLGGGRVHGYTF. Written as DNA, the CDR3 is TGTGCCAGCAGCTTGGGGGGTGGCAGGGTCCATGGCTACACCTTC.

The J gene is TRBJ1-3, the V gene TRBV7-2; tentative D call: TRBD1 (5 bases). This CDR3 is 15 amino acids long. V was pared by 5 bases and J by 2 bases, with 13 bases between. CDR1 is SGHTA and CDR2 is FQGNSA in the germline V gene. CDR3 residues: CASSQMEGPGNTIYF. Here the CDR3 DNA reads TGTGCCAGCAGCCAGATGGAGGGACCTGGAAACACCATATATTTT.

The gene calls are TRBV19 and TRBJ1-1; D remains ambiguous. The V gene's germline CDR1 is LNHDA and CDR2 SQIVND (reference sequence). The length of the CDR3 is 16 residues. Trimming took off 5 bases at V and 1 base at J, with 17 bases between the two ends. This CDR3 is CASSPTTRRGNTEAFF. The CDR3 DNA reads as TGTGCCAGTAGTCCCACCACCCGCAGAGGGAACACTGAAGCTTTCTTT.

The CDR3 DNA is TGTGCCAGCAGTTATGGGGGCGTGCAGCCCCAGCATTTT. This codes for CASSYGGVQPQHF. The chain couples TRBV28 to TRBJ1-5; weak D call: TRBD1 (6 bases). The CDR3 loop spans 13 amino acids. The V gene lost 4 bases and the J gene lost 7 bases, with 11 bases spanning the gap. Germline V lookup: CDR1 MDHEN, CDR2 SYDVKM.

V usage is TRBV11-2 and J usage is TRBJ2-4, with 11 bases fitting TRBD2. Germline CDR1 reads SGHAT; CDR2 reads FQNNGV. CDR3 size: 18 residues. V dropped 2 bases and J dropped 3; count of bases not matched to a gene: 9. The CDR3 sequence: CASSLNSGGAIGKNIQYF. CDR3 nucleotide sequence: TGTGCCAGCAGCTTAAATAGCGGGGGGGCCATTGGCAAAAACATTCAGTACTTC.

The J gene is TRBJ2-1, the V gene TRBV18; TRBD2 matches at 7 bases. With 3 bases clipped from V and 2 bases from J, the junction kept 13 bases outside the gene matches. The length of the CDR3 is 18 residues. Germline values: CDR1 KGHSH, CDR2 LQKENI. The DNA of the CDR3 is TGTGCCAGCTCACCTGACACGAACCCGGGACTAACCTACAATGAGCAGTTCTTC. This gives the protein CASSPDTNPGLTYNEQFF.

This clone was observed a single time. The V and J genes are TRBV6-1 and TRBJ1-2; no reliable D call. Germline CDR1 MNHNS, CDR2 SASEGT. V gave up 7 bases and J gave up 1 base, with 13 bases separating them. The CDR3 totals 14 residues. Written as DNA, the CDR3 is TGTGCCAGCACCCGAGAAAGGCTTAACTATGGCTACACCTTC. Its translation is CASTRERLNYGYTF.

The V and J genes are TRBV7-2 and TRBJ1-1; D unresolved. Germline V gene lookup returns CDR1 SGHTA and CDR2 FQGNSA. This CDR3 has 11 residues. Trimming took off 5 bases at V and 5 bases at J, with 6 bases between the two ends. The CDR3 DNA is TGTGCCAGCAGCCCCGGGACTGAAGCTTTCTTT. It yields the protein CASSPGTEAFF.

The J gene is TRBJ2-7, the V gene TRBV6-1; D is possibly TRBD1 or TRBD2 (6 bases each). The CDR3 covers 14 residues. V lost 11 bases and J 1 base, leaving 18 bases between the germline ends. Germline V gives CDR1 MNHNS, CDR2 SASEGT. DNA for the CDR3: TGTGCCGTGCGCGAGAGGGGGAGGTCCTACGAGCAGTACTTC. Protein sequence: CAVRERGRSYEQYF.

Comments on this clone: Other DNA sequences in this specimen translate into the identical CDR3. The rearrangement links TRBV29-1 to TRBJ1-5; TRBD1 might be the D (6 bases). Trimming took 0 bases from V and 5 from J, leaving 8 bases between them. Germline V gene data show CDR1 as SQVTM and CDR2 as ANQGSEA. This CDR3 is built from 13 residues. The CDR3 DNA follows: TGCAGCGTTGAAGAGGACAGATATCAGCCCCAGCATTTT. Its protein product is CSVEEDRYQPQHF.

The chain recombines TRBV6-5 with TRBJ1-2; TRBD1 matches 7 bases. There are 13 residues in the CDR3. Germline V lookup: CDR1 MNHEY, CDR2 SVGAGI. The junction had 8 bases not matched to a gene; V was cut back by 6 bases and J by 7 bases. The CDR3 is CASRPSGGGGYTF. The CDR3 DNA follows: TGTGCCAGCAGACCCTCAGGGGGAGGTGGCTACACCTTC.

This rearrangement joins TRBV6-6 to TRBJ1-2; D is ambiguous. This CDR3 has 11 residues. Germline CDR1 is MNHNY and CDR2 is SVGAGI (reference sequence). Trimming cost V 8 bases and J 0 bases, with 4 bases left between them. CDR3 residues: CASLANYGYTF. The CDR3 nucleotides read TGTGCCAGCTTGGCTAACTATGGCTACACCTTC.

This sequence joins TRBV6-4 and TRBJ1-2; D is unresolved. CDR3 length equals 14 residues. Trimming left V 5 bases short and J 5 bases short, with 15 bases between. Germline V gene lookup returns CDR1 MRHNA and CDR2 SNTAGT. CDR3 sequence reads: CASSPEGSGYGYTF. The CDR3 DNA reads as TGTGCCAGCAGTCCCGAGGGTTCGGGGTATGGCTACACCTTC.

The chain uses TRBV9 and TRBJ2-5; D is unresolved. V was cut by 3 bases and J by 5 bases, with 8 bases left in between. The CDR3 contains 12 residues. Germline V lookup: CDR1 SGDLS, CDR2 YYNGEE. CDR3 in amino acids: CASSAVEETQYF. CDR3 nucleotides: TGTGCCAGCAGCGCCGTCGAGGAGACCCAGTACTTC.